The clone carrying this T cell receptor beta chain occurred a few times. As yet, its antigen is unknown. V lost 7 bases, J lost 4 bases, and 16 bases lay in between. The CDR3 is 13 amino acids. Germline lookup yields CDR1 SQVTM and CDR2 ANQGSEA. A duration under 3 months, NOSPECS ≥4, CAS ≥3 and moderate-to-severe activity characterized the donors with ophthalmopathy. Other autoimmune diseases, uncontrolled infections, pregnancy or lactation led to the exclusion of patients. This entry is derived from a study of Graves' ophthalmopathy and Graves' hyperthyroidism. Study-wide findings and caveats: Most thyroid-expanded clonotypes exceeding 0.001 frequency were also found in blood. Researchers report that a 13-signature model separated ophthalmopathy from stable hyperthyroidism, posting roughly 90% sensitivity and 75% to 84% specificity.

RNA transcripts were the source from which TCR beta CDR3 regions were amplified. First-round RT-PCR used HTBI primers; second-round multiplex PCR followed. TCRdb processed the multiplex PCR reads anew with MiXCR; each CDR3 protein has one entry. The sample consists of 600,000 to 700,000 distinct CDR3 sequences, 35% to 50% of them appearing once. This TCR derives from an adult man with Graves' ophthalmopathy. Sequenced input: peripheral blood. This rearrangement joins TRBV29-1 to TRBJ2-5; D call uncertain. Written as DNA, the CDR3 is TGCAGCGGTAGTGGCAGCGCTTCAGAGACCCAGTACTTC. Translation gives CSGSGSASETQYF.